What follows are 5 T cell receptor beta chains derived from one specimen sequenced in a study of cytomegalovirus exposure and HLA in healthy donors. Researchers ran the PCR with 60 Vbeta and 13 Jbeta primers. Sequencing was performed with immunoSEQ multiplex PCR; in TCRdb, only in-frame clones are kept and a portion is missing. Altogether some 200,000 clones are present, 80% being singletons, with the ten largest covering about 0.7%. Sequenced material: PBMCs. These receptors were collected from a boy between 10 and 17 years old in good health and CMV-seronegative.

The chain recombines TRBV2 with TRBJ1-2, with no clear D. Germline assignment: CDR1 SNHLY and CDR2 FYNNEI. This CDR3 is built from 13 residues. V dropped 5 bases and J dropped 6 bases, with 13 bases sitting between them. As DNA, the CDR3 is TGTGCCAGCAGTCCGGACTCGGACGATGGCTACACCTTC. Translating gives CASSPDSDDGYTF.

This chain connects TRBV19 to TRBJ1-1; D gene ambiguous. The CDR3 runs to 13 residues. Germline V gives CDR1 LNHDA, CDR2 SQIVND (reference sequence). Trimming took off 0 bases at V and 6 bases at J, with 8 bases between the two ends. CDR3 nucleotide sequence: TGTGCCAGTAGTATAGATGAGGACTCTGAAGCTTTCTTT. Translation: CASSIDEDSEAFF.

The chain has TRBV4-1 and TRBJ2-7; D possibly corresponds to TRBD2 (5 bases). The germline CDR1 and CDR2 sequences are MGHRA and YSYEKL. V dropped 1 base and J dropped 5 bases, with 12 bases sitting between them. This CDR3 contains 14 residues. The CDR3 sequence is CASSQGGSRDEQYF. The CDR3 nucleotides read TGCGCCAGCAGCCAAGGAGGATCGAGGGACGAGCAGTACTTC.

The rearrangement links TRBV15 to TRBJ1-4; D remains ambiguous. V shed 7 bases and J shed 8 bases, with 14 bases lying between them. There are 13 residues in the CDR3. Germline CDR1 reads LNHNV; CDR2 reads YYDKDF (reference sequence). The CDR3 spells CATKMREAEKLFF. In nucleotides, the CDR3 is TGTGCCACCAAAATGAGGGAAGCCGAAAAACTGTTTTTT.

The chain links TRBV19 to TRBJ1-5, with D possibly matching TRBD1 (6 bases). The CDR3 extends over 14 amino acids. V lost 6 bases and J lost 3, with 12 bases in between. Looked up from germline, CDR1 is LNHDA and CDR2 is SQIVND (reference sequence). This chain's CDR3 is CASRTGIYNQPQHF. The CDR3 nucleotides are TGTGCCAGTAGGACAGGTATTTACAATCAGCCCCAGCATTTT.